Below are 5 T cell receptor beta chains sequenced from a single sample in a study of a mutant IDH1 vaccine in newly diagnosed glioma listed by TCRdb under 2021. The method was the immunoSEQ multiplex PCR assay. Held by TCRdb, this immuneACCESS table contains in-frame sequences only and omits some clones. Under half of the omission traces to an unresolved V gene where checked; the cause of the rest is unknown. Counted in this sample were under 45,000 clones; 81% of them appeared once. The ten biggest clones cover around 10% of the sample. These TCRs are of unknown antigen specificity. The sample's time point label is to be understood as: week 5, during vaccination. Each vaccine dose was 300 ug of a 20-mer mutant IDH1 peptide in Montanide, given subcutaneously with topical imiquimod. The specimen was PBMCs, collected from a glioma patient whose treatment included an IDH1 peptide vaccine. The receptor source for this set is a man aged 50-60 years with glioma.

This clone was recorded once. The chain employs TRBV4-1 and TRBJ1-6, with no clear D. This CDR3 is built from 17 residues. Germline lookup yields CDR1 MGHRA and CDR2 YSYEKL. Deletions cut 1 base from V and 9 bases from J, with 19 bases between. The CDR3 sequence: CASSQGLATKRGSPLHF. CDR3 DNA: TGCGCCAGCAGCCAAGGACTGGCGACTAAACGGGGTTCACCCCTCCACTTT.

The chain is built from TRBV4-1 and TRBJ2-1; 7 bases are shared with TRBD1. The CDR3 consists of 16 residues. The V gene end was trimmed by 3 bases and the J gene end by 4 bases; junction bases not matched to a gene: 9. Per the germline V gene, CDR1 is MGHRA and CDR2 is YSYEKL. The CDR3 spells CASSHTSGTAYNEQFF. The CDR3 region has the DNA TGCGCCAGCAGCCATACTTCCGGGACAGCGTACAATGAGCAGTTCTTC.

J is TRBJ1-1 and V is TRBV29-1; D unresolved. CDR1 and CDR2 from the germline V gene are SQVTM and ANQGSEA. The CDR3 runs 12 residues. Trimming pared 7 bases from V and 6 bases from J, leaving 15 bases between. The CDR3 reads CSGWVSRAEAFF. The CDR3, as DNA: TGCAGCGGGTGGGTATCTCGGGCTGAAGCTTTCTTT.

The chain employs TRBV5-1 and TRBJ1-2; TRBD1 might be the D (5 bases). Germline assignment: CDR1 SGHRS and CDR2 YFSETQ. The CDR3 has 13 amino acids. Trimming took 4 bases from V and 1 from J, leaving 8 bases between them. CDR3: CASSEDINYGYTF. The CDR3 nucleotides read TGCGCCAGCAGCGAGGACATTAACTATGGCTACACCTTC.

This rearrangement joins TRBV2 to TRBJ2-7, with 11 bases matching TRBD1. With V trimmed by 6 bases and J by 6 bases, 7 bases remained unmatched. The germline CDR1 and CDR2 sequences are SNHLY and FYNNEI. This CDR3 comprises 14 residues. The CDR3 DNA is TGTGCCAGCAGACAAGGGACAGGGGGACCCGAGCAGTACTTC. Amino acids: CASRQGTGGPEQYF.